Given below is one TCR beta chain in context. The data belong to a study of shared clonotypes between healthy human individuals. The CDR3 runs to 15 residues. Deletions cut 3 bases from V and 5 bases from J, with 16 bases between. CDR1 and CDR2 (germline): SGHNT, YYREEE (reference sequence). Sequencing was performed with immunoSEQ multiplex PCR; in TCRdb, only in-frame clones are kept and a portion is missing. In the table there are some 980,000 clones, about 80% of which are singletons. Sequencing used memory CD4+ T cells sorted from blood. Subset defined: CD45RA-negative fraction. The chain couples TRBV5-4 to TRBJ2-3, with unresolved D. The receptor's source is a man aged 18 to 30 in good health. CDR3 sequence reads: CASSSRREPGDTQYF. CDR3 DNA sequence: TGTGCCAGCAGCTCCCGACGAGAGCCGGGAGATACGCAGTATTTT.